This T cell receptor (beta chain) was sequenced for a study of T cells expressing NK-cell markers (dated by TCRdb to the early 2020s). Looking at the study overall: In sorted CD3+CD56+NKG2C+, CD3+CD56+NKG2C- and CD3+CD56-NKG2C+ T-cell subsets from several donors, TCR beta-chain repertoires were profiled. Seven of the eight sequenced donors were HCMV-seropositive and one was HCMV-seronegative. All eight donors whose samples were sequenced were randomly selected healthy volunteers, three of them men and five women. Illumina HiSeq 2000/2500, MiSeq or NextSeq was used to sequence libraries as 2 x 150 bp reads.

Remarks on this clonotype: What antigen it recognizes has not been identified.

General study outcomes and caveats: Whether the expanded NKG2C-expressing T cell clones were specific for HCMV antigens was left unclear. For five or six donors, the dominant CD3+CD56+NKG2C+ clonotypes were among the top 10 CD8+ clonotypes and accounted for roughly 1.0-8% of CD8+ T cells. Those dominant clonotypes were again the most abundant among CD3+CD56-NKG2C+ cells in a handful of donors, at roughly 28.3-65%.

HCMV serostatus was determined by detecting HCMV-specific IgG in serum with a commercial ELISA kit. Ficoll density gradient centrifugation was used to isolate peripheral blood mononuclear cells from blood. Spanning cysteine to phenylalanine, the CDR3 consists of 14 amino acids. This entry has no DNA. Looking up the germline V gene yields CDR1 ENHRY and CDR2 SYGVKD. Sequencing was performed on an Illumina HiSeq 2000. TCR beta cDNA libraries were made by 5'RACE template switching that added a universal primer site and unique molecular identifiers. cDNA synthesis was primed from the TCR beta constant segment, followed by two successive PCR amplification steps. Concerning the study's data processing: Reads were demultiplexed and grouped by UMI with MIGEC, and clonotypes were assembled and quantified with MiTCR. To exclude erroneous sequences, any TCR cDNA sequence not supported by at least two reads was discarded. The tcR package was used for downstream repertoire analysis, with clonotypes matched between fractions based on CDR3 nucleotide sequence plus V segment. VDJmatch was used to annotate antigen specificity against VDJdb, with one amino acid substitution allowed in CDR3. The reads, reprocessed by TCRdb, yield one row per CDR3 protein sequence and no DNA. TCRdb's processing, not the authors', yielded these V and J calls. The sample table gives about 550,000 distinct CDR3 sequences. The biggest ten clones account for under 4.5% of the sample.

Material for sequencing was blood T cells: a sorted CD56 or NKG2C T cell subset, CD4+ or CD8+ T cells, or bulk PBMC T cells (not recorded which). The sequence links TRBV10-3 to TRBJ2-3; TCRdb proposes TRBD1, but this gene call is untestable without DNA. The sequence came from a man between 18 and 35 years old in good health. Donor details come from another sample of the same person, matched by shared clones. The CDR3 in this case is CAIKGQGATDTQYF.